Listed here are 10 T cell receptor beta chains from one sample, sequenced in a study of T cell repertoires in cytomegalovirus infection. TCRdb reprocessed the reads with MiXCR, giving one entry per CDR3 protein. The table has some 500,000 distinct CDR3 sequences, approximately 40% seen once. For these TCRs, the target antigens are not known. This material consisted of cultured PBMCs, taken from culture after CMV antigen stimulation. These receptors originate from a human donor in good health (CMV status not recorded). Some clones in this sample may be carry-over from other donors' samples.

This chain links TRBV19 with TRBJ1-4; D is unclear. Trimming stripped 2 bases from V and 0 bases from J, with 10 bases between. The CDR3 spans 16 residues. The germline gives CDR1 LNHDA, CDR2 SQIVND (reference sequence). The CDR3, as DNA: TGTGCCAGTAGTATAACGGGTGGAGCAACTAATGAAAAACTGTTTTTT. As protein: CASSITGGATNEKLFF.

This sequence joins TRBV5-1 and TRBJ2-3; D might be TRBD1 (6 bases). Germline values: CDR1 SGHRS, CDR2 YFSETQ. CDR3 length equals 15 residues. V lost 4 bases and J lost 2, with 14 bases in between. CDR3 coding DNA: TGCGCCAGCAGCCCTGGGACAACCAACACAGATACGCAGTATTTT. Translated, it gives CASSPGTTNTDTQYF.

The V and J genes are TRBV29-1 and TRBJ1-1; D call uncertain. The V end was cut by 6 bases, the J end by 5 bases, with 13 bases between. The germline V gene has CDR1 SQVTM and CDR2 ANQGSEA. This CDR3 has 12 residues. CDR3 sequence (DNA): TGCAGCGTCGGCTTCATTGGAACTGAAGCTTTCTTT. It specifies CSVGFIGTEAFF. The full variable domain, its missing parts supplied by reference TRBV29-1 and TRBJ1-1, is SAVISQKPSRDICQRGTSLTIQCQVDSQVTMMFWYRQQPGQSLTLIATANQGSEATYESGFVIDKFPISRPNLTFSTLTVSNMSPEDSSIYLCSVGFIGTEAFFGQGTRLTVV.

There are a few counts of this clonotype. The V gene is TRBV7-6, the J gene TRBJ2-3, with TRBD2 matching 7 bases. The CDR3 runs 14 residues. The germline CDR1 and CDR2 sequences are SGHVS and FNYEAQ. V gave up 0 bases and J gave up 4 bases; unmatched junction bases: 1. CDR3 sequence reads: CASSLALAADTQYF. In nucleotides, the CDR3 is TGTGCCAGCAGCTTAGCCCTAGCGGCAGATACGCAGTATTTT.

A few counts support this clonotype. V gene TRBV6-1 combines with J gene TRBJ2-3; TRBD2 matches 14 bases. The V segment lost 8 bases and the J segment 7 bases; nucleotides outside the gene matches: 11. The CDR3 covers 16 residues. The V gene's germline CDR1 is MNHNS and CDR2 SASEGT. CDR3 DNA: TGTGCCAGCGCCCGGACTAGCGGGAGGCTTGATTATACGCAGTATTTT. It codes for CASARTSGRLDYTQYF.

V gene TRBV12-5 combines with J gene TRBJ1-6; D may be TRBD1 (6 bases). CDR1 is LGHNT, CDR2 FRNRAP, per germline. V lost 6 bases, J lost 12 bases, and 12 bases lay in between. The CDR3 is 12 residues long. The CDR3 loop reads CASGSDRLPLHF. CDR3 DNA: TGTGCTAGTGGCTCTGACAGGTTACCCCTCCACTTT. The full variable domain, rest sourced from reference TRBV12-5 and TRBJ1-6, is DARVTQTPRHKVTEMGQEVTMRCQPILGHNTVFWYRQTMMQGLELLAYFRNRAPLDDSGMPKDRFSAEMPDATLATLKIQPSEPRDSAVYFCASGSDRLPLHFGNGTRLTVT.

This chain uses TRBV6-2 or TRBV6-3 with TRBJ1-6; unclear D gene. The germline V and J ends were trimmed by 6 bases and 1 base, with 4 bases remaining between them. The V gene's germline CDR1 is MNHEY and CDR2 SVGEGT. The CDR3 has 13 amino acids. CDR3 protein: CASSRSYNSPLHF. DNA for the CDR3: TGTGCCAGCAGCCGATCCTATAATTCACCCCTCCACTTT.

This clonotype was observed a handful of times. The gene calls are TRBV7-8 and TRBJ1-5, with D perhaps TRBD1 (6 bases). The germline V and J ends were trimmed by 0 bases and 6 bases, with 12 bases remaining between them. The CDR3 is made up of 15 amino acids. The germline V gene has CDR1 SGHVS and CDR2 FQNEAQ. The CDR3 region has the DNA TGTGCCAGCAGCTTAGCGCGGACAGCCCTTCAGCCCCAGCATTTT. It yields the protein CASSLARTALQPQHF.

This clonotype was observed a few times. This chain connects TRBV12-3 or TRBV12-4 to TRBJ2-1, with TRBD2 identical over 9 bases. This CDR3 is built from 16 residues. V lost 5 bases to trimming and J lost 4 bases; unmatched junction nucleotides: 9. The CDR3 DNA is TGTGCCAGCAGTGACCGCCTAGCGGGGAGGTACAATGAGCAGTTCTTC. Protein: CASSDRLAGRYNEQFF.

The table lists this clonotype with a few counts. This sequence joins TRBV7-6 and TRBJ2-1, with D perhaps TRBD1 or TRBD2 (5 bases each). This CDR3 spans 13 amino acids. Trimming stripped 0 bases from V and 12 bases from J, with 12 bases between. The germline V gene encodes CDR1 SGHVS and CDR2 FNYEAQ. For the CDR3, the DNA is TGTGCCAGCAGCTTAGCGCTGGGACCGAGGCAGTTCTTC. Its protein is CASSLALGPRQFF.